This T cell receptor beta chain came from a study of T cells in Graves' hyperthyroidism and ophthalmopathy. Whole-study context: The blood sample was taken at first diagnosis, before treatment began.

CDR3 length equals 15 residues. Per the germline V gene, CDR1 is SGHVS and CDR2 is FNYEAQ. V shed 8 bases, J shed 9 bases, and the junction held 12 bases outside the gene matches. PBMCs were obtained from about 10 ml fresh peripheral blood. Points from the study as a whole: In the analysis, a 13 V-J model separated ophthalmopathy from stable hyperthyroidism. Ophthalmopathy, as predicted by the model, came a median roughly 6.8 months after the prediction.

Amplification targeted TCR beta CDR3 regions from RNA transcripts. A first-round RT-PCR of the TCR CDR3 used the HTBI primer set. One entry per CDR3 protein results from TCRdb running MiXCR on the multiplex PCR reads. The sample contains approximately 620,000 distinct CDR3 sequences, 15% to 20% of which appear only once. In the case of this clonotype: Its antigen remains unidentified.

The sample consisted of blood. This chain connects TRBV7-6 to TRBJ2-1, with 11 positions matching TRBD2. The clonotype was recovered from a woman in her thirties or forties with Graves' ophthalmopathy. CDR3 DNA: TGTGCCAGCGGCTCGGGACTAGCGGTTACAAGTGAGCAGTTCTTC. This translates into CASGSGLAVTSEQFF.